These 25 T cell receptor beta chains originate from one sample sequenced in a study of OX40 agonist ivuxolimab in advanced cancers. Method: immunoSEQ multiplex PCR; TCRdb's copy keeps in-frame clones and lacks some. Seen here are tens of thousands of clones, around 84% observed once, and the top ten hold approximately 35%. Sequencing used CD4+ or CD8+ T cells sorted from blood, obtained in a trial of the OX40 agonist ivuxolimab. These receptor sequences come from an adult with an advanced solid tumor such as melanoma, head and neck, liver or kidney cancer.

The genes are TRBV7-9 and TRBJ2-3, with unresolved D. This CDR3 comprises 11 residues. Trimming pared 4 bases from V and 5 bases from J, leaving 4 bases between. The germline V gene has CDR1 SEHNR and CDR2 FQNEAQ (reference sequence). The CDR3 spells CASSWGDTQYF. The CDR3 DNA sequence: TGTGCCAGCAGCTGGGGAGATACGCAGTATTTT.

The rearrangement uses TRBV30 and TRBJ2-3; 7 bases align to TRBD2. The CDR3 has 15 residues. V lost 0 bases and J lost 3; bases outside the gene matches: 6. CDR1 and CDR2 from the germline V gene are GTSNPN and SVGIG (reference sequence). The CDR3 nucleotides read TGTGCCTGGAGTGTATGGGCGGGAGAAACAGATACGCAGTATTTT. Translated, it gives CAWSVWAGETDTQYF.

This chain uses TRBV10-3 with TRBJ1-1; no clear D. This CDR3 has 14 amino acids. Trimming removed 2 bases from V and 4 bases from J, with 11 bases in between. Germline CDR1 reads ENHRY; CDR2 reads SYGVKD. In DNA form, the CDR3 reads TGTGCCATCAGTGAGCGTGGCCCGGGCACTGAAGCTTTCTTT. This encodes CAISERGPGTEAFF.

The chain employs TRBV6-6 and TRBJ1-4; possible D gene TRBD1, 5 bases. The CDR3 sequence is 15 residues long. The V end lost 6 bases, the J end lost 7 bases, and 18 bases lay between the germline ends. The germline V gene has CDR1 MNHNY and CDR2 SVGAGI (reference sequence). The CDR3 DNA reads as TGTGCCAGCAGGAACTGGGGGGGGATGGGTGAAAAACTGTTTTTT. Protein sequence: CASRNWGGMGEKLFF.

The V call is TRBV28, the J call TRBJ2-5, with a tentative D call TRBD1 (5 bases). The assigned J gene may be wrong: the sequence end matches TRBJ2-7 better. Looked up from germline, CDR1 is MDHEN and CDR2 is SYDVKM. The CDR3 consists of 13 residues. The CDR3 DNA is TGTGCCACCCGGACACTTAACTCCTACGAGCAGTACTTC. Its translation: CATRTLNSYEQYF.

The chain employs TRBV10-1 and TRBJ2-1; no firm D call. Germline CDR1 WNHNN, CDR2 SYGVQD (reference sequence). V was pared by 0 bases and J by 3 bases, with 3 bases between. The length of the CDR3 is 13 residues. In DNA form, the CDR3 reads TGCGCCAGCAGTGAGTCGCTCTACAATGAGCAGTTCTTC. Translating gives CASSESLYNEQFF.

The gene calls are TRBV29-1 and TRBJ2-1; 10 nucleotides match TRBD2. Germline trimming cut 7 bases from V and 9 bases from J; bases unmatched to any gene: 9. CDR3 length: 13 residues. CDR1 and CDR2 from the germline V gene are SQVTM and ANQGSEA. Here the CDR3 DNA reads TGCAGCGAAACGGGACTAGCGACTGGTGAGCAGTTCTTC. Translating it yields CSETGLATGEQFF.

This rearrangement joins TRBV7-6 to TRBJ2-5; D unresolved. Germline V gene sequence: CDR1 SGHVS, CDR2 FNYEAQ. The V end was cut by 5 bases, the J end by 5 bases, with 12 bases between. CDR3 length equals 13 residues. The CDR3 protein is CASSPYLGETQYF. The DNA for the CDR3 is TGTGCCAGCAGCCCTTATTTGGGGGAGACCCAGTACTTC. The complete variable domain, with remaining parts taken from reference TRBV7-6 and TRBJ2-5, reads GAGVSQSPRYKVTKRGQDVALRCDPISGHVSLYWYRQALGQGPEFLTYFNYEAQQDKSGLPNDRFSAERPEGSISTLTIQRTEQRDSAMYRCASSPYLGETQYFGPGTRLLVL.

V is TRBV13 and J is TRBJ2-5, with 7 bases lining up with TRBD1. CDR1 and CDR2 from the germline V gene are PRHDT and FYEKMQ (reference sequence). V shed 5 bases, J shed 4 bases, and the junction held 4 bases outside the gene matches. CDR3 length: 13 amino acids. CDR3 protein: CASSLDRLETQYF. CDR3 sequence (DNA): TGTGCCAGCAGCCTGGACAGGTTAGAGACCCAGTACTTC.

This clone was observed a single time. The chain employs TRBV6-6 and TRBJ1-5; D gene ambiguous. Germline loops: CDR1 MNHNY, CDR2 SVGAGI (reference sequence). This CDR3 contains 14 residues. Trimming stripped 6 bases from V and 0 bases from J, with 9 bases between. The CDR3 coding sequence is TGTGCCAGCAGCAGAACCTATAGCAATCAGCCCCAGCATTTT. Translating it yields CASSRTYSNQPQHF.

About this clone: At one end, the junction sequence differs from germline, possibly due to a read error. The chain joins TRBV7-7 to TRBJ2-2; tentative D call: TRBD2 (6 bases). The CDR3 contains 14 residues. The germline CDR1 and CDR2 sequences are SSHAT and FNYEAQ (reference sequence). CDR3 region: CASSLGGGVGELFF. The CDR3 nucleotides are TGTGCTAGCAGCTTGGGAGGAGGAGTCGGGGAGCTGTTTTTT. The variable domain in full, completed from reference TRBV7-7 and TRBJ2-2, reads GAGVSQSPRYKVTKRGQDVTLRCDPISSHATLYWYQQALGQGPEFLTYFNYEAQPDKSGLPSDRFSAERPEGSISTLTIQRTEQRDSAMYRCASSLGGGVGELFFGEGSRLTVL.

This clone was found a few times. V and J are TRBV18 and TRBJ1-6, with D maybe TRBD1 (6 bases). Trimming cost V 3 bases and J 5 bases, with 11 bases left between them. The germline gives CDR1 KGHSH, CDR2 LQKENI. This CDR3 is built from 15 residues. In DNA form, the CDR3 reads TGTGCCAGCTCACCTGGACAGAATGATAATTCACCCCTCCACTTT. It codes for CASSPGQNDNSPLHF.

The CDR3 region is CASSLAGGLAGTGELFF. Written as DNA, the CDR3 is TGCGCCAGCAGCTTGGCCGGGGGACTAGCGGGAACCGGGGAGCTGTTTTTT. The chain couples TRBV5-1 to TRBJ2-2, with 13 bases aligning to TRBD2. The germline gives CDR1 SGHRS, CDR2 YFSETQ. V trimming: 0 bases; J trimming: 5 bases; junction bases outside the gene matches: 4. The CDR3 runs 17 residues.

The rearrangement uses TRBV5-1 and TRBJ2-3; D might be TRBD1 (6 bases). Germline CDR1 is SGHRS and CDR2 is YFSETQ. Trimming shortened V by 4 bases and J by 0 bases, and 12 bases separated the two germline ends. This CDR3 has 15 residues. CDR3 protein: CASSPLGASTDTQYF. CDR3 coding DNA: TGCGCCAGCAGCCCGCTGGGGGCGAGCACAGATACGCAGTATTTT.

The V and J genes are TRBV27 and TRBJ1-5; D ambiguous. The germline gives CDR1 MNHEY, CDR2 SMNVEV (reference sequence). The CDR3 runs 15 residues. The ends were cut back, 6 bases at V and 9 bases at J, with 21 bases in the middle. CDR3 loop: CASRTLLGSSGPQHF. The CDR3 coding sequence is TGTGCCAGCAGAACATTATTGGGGTCATCCGGGCCCCAGCATTTT.

The chain is built from TRBV5-4 and TRBJ2-5; 8 bases are shared with TRBD2. The CDR3 has 15 amino acids. Germline V gene data show CDR1 as SGHNT and CDR2 as YYREEE (reference sequence). V was pared by 6 bases and J by 5 bases, with 12 bases of the junction left unmatched. In DNA form, the CDR3 reads TGTGCCAGCACCCCCGAAGCGGGAGTCCCCGAGACCCAGTACTTC. Translation: CASTPEAGVPETQYF.

The chain couples TRBV28 to TRBJ1-3, with 9 bases matching TRBD1. Germline V gives CDR1 MDHEN, CDR2 SYDVKM. With V trimmed by 8 bases and J by 7 bases, 15 bases remained unmatched. The CDR3 sequence is 16 residues long. The CDR3 DNA reads as TGTGCCAGCCACCCTTGGGGACAGGGTAGTGGTAACACCATATATTTT. Protein: CASHPWGQGSGNTIYF.

The chain couples TRBV5-1 to TRBJ2-5; possible D gene TRBD1, 6 bases. Gene TRBJ2-7 matches the end of the DNA better, so the J call may be wrong. CDR3 length equals 14 residues. Germline loops: CDR1 SGHRS, CDR2 YFSETQ. Here the CDR3 DNA reads TGCGCCAGCAAAATGGTAGGGGACACCTACGAGCAGTACTTC. As protein: CASKMVGDTYEQYF.

This clone was counted between two and nine times. The rearrangement uses TRBV11-2 and TRBJ1-1, with a possible D match to TRBD1 (5 bases). CDR3 length equals 15 residues. Between the trimmed V and J ends, which lost 2 bases and 11 bases, there was a span of 21 bases. Germline V gives CDR1 SGHAT, CDR2 FQNNGV. This chain's CDR3 is CASSLRSGPGTNAFF. CDR3 nucleotides: TGTGCCAGCAGCTTAAGAAGTGGGCCCGGGACGAATGCTTTCTTT.

The sample holds a few counts of this clone. The genes are TRBV9 and TRBJ1-2; D might be TRBD1 (5 bases). The CDR3 has 15 residues. V shed 0 bases and J shed 8 bases, with 17 bases lying between them. The germline CDR1 and CDR2 sequences are SGDLS and YYNGEE. The DNA of the CDR3 is TGTGCCAGCAGCGTAGGGGGGTCCCTCAGATCCGGCTACACCTTC. This translates into CASSVGGSLRSGYTF.

The chain uses TRBV28 and TRBJ1-1; tentatively, D is TRBD1 (5 bases). Germline V gives CDR1 MDHEN, CDR2 SYDVKM. The CDR3 is 13 residues long. V was shortened by 6 bases and J by 1 base, with 9 bases between the two germline ends. The chain's CDR3 is CASRLTANTEAFF. Written as DNA, the CDR3 is TGTGCCAGCAGATTGACAGCGAACACTGAAGCTTTCTTT.

The chain joins TRBV10-1 to TRBJ1-1; weak D call: TRBD1 (6 bases). The CDR3 covers 12 residues. Deletions cut 10 bases from V and 2 bases from J, with 11 bases between. Germline values: CDR1 WNHNN, CDR2 SYGVQD (reference sequence). CDR3 DNA sequence: TGCGCCACCTCGGACAGAAACACTGAAGCTTTCTTT. As protein: CATSDRNTEAFF.

The genes are TRBV5-5 and TRBJ1-2; 7 nucleotides align to TRBD1. The CDR3 runs to 14 residues. The trim removed 0 bases at V and 4 bases at J, leaving 3 bases unmatched. Germline assignment: CDR1 SGHKS and CDR2 YYEKEE (reference sequence). The CDR3 reads CASSLEDRAYGYTF. CDR3 sequence (DNA): TGTGCCAGCAGCTTGGAAGACAGGGCCTATGGCTACACCTTC.

The gene calls are TRBV4-1 and TRBJ2-7, with 12 bases fitting TRBD1. V trimming: 0 bases; J trimming: 6 bases; junction bases outside the gene matches: 6. Germline CDR1 is MGHRA and CDR2 is YSYEKL. The CDR3 extends over 16 amino acids. The CDR3, as DNA: TGCGCCAGCAGCCAAGATGGGGGACAGGGGGCTTTCGAGCAGTACTTC. This translates into CASSQDGGQGAFEQYF.

This clone was detected a few times. This chain joins TRBV5-1 and TRBJ1-1; maybe TRBD1 (6 bases). The CDR3 covers 13 residues. V lost 4 bases to trimming and J lost 4 bases, with 11 bases between them. The germline gives CDR1 SGHRS, CDR2 YFSETQ. This chain's CDR3 is CASSIQGGTEAFF. The CDR3 nucleotides read TGCGCCAGCAGCATACAGGGAGGCACTGAAGCTTTCTTT.